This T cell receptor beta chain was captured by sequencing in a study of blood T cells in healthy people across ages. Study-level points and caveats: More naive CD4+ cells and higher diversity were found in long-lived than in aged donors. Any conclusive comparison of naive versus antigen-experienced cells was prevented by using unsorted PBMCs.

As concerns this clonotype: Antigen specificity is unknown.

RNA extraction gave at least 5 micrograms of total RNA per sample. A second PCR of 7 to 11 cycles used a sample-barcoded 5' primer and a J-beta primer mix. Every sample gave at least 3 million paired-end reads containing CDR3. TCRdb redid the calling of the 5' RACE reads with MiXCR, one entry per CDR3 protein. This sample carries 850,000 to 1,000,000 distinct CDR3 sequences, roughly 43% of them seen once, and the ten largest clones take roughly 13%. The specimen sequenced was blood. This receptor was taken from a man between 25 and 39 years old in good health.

CDR3 bases: TGTGCCAGCAGACTAGCGAGGACCGGGGAGCTGTTTTTT. It codes for CASRLARTGELFF. V is TRBV4-2 and J is TRBJ2-2; 7 bases line up with TRBD2. Germline CDR1 is LGHNA and CDR2 is YNFKEQ. V shed 6 bases, J shed 5 bases, and the junction held 3 bases outside the gene matches. The CDR3 runs 13 residues.